The 26 T cell receptor beta chains below were found in one sample sequenced in a study of T cell responses to AZD1222 COVID-19 vaccine. The protocol was immunoSEQ multiplex PCR, while the TCRdb copy is restricted to in-frame clones and leaves out a portion. The top ten hold around 4.8% of the sample, which has more than 95,000 clones, less than 95% seen once. This specimen was peripheral blood, taken on day 0 of AZD1222 vaccination. The receptor set was obtained from an adult in good health.

CDR3 amino acids: CASSELVGSAPLHF. CDR3 DNA sequence: TGTGCCAGCAGCGAGTTGGTGGGGAGTGCACCCCTCCACTTT. V gene TRBV3-1 (or the pseudogene TRBV3-2) combines with J gene TRBJ1-6; D is ambiguous. With 5 bases removed from V and 11 bases from J, the gap between germline ends came to 16 bases. The CDR3 spans 14 residues. CDR1 and CDR2 from the germline V gene are LGHDT and YNNKEL (reference sequence).

This chain uses TRBV7-8 with TRBJ1-5; D possibly corresponds to TRBD1 (5 bases). The CDR3 is 16 residues long. V was shortened by 1 base and J by 7 bases, with 17 bases between the two germline ends. The germline V gene encodes CDR1 SGHVS and CDR2 FQNEAQ. The CDR3 DNA follows: TGTGCCAGCAGCTTAGAACGTTGGGGGACGAGACAGCCCCAGCATTTT. This encodes CASSLERWGTRQPQHF.

This chain joins TRBV15 and TRBJ2-2, with 7 bases aligning to TRBD1. The CDR3 loop spans 15 amino acids. V lost 9 bases to trimming and J lost 1 base; unmatched junction nucleotides: 8. Germline assignment: CDR1 LNHNV and CDR2 YYDKDF (reference sequence). The CDR3 DNA reads as TGTGCCACTAGAGAGGGGGCGAGGAACACCGGGGAGCTGTTTTTT. Amino acids: CATREGARNTGELFF.

The rearrangement links TRBV7-9 to TRBJ2-5; a possible D gene is TRBD1 (5 bases). CDR1 is SEHNR and CDR2 is FQNEAQ in the germline V gene (reference sequence). The CDR3 is 14 residues long. The germline V and J ends were trimmed by 6 bases and 2 bases, with 13 bases remaining between them. CDR3 DNA: TGTGCCAGCAGGCGCGGCGACAGACAAGAGACCCAGTACTTC. It specifies CASRRGDRQETQYF.

This chain uses TRBV6-5 with TRBJ1-5, with 7 bases aligning to TRBD1. Germline values: CDR1 MNHEY, CDR2 SVGAGI. Trimming cost V 6 bases and J 0 bases; bases outside gene matches: 5. The CDR3 spans 15 residues. The CDR3: CASRPGQLSNQPQHF. CDR3 in DNA: TGTGCCAGCAGACCGGGACAGCTTAGCAATCAGCCCCAGCATTTT.

J is TRBJ1-4 and V is TRBV30; tentative D call: TRBD1 (6 bases). The CDR3 runs to 15 residues. V gave up 2 bases and J gave up 3 bases, with 13 bases separating them. Per germline, CDR1 GTSNPN and CDR2 SVGIG (reference sequence). CDR3 residues: CAWSSQGTPNEKLFF. The CDR3 DNA sequence: TGTGCCTGGAGTTCACAGGGTACCCCTAATGAAAAACTGTTTTTT. The full variable domain, rest sourced from reference TRBV30 and TRBJ1-4, is SQTIHQWPATLVQPVGSPLSLECTVEGTSNPNLYWYRQAAGRGLQLLFYSVGIGQISSEVPQNLSASRPQDRQFILSSKKLLLSDSGFYLCAWSSQGTPNEKLFFGSGTQLSVL.

The rearrangement joins TRBV3-1 (or the pseudogene TRBV3-2) to TRBJ1-2, with no clear D. CDR1 and CDR2 from the germline V gene are LGHDT and YNNKEL (reference sequence). The CDR3 runs to 12 residues. The germline V and J ends were trimmed by 3 bases and 6 bases, with 8 bases remaining between them. The CDR3 region has the DNA TGTGCCAGCAGCCAGGTGGACGATGGCTACACCTTC. It encodes CASSQVDDGYTF.

Of note for this clone: The same CDR3 also results from other DNA sequences found in this sample. The chain couples TRBV18 to TRBJ2-3; D ambiguous. The CDR3 has 14 residues. Germline V CDR1 and CDR2: KGHSH, LQKENI. The V end was cut by 3 bases, the J end by 2 bases, with 9 bases between. The CDR3 loop is CASSPGPSTDTQYF. Written as DNA, the CDR3 is TGTGCCAGCTCACCCGGACCGTCCACAGATACGCAGTATTTT.

The rearrangement links TRBV2 to TRBJ1-2; possible D gene TRBD1, 6 bases. Trimming took off 0 bases at V and 7 bases at J, with 15 bases between the two ends. Germline CDR1 is SNHLY and CDR2 is FYNNEI. This CDR3 has 15 residues. The CDR3 sequence is CASSEAPRGEGGYTF. The CDR3 DNA reads TGTGCCAGCAGTGAAGCCCCAAGGGGGGAGGGTGGCTACACCTTC.

The rearrangement links TRBV30 to TRBJ1-1; D is ambiguous. This CDR3 spans 13 amino acids. The germline V and J ends were trimmed by 2 bases and 2 bases, with 9 bases remaining between them. Germline CDR1 reads GTSNPN; CDR2 reads SVGIG (reference sequence). The CDR3 bases are TGTGCCTGGAGTTTTGAACCCAACACTGAAGCTTTCTTT. Translating gives CAWSFEPNTEAFF. Looking up the rest from reference TRBV30 and TRBJ1-1 gives the full variable domain: SQTIHQWPATLVQPVGSPLSLECTVEGTSNPNLYWYRQAAGRGLQLLFYSVGIGQISSEVPQNLSASRPQDRQFILSSKKLLLSDSGFYLCAWSFEPNTEAFFGQGTRLTVV.

The rearrangement joins TRBV28 to TRBJ1-6; D is uncertain. V was pared by 6 bases and J by 0 bases, with 9 bases between. Germline assignment: CDR1 MDHEN and CDR2 SYDVKM. This CDR3 has 15 residues. This CDR3 reads CASRPPRSYNSPLHF. CDR3 nucleotides: TGTGCCAGCAGGCCCCCCCGCTCCTATAATTCACCCCTCCACTTT.

V gene TRBV7-2 combines with J gene TRBJ2-2; D not resolved. The CDR3 contains 12 residues. Trimming removed 3 bases from V and 6 bases from J, with 5 bases in between. Germline values: CDR1 SGHTA, CDR2 FQGNSA. The DNA of the CDR3 is TGTGCCAGCAGCTTTGTCGCCGGGGAGCTGTTTTTT. As protein: CASSFVAGELFF.

The gene calls are TRBV12-3 or TRBV12-4 and TRBJ2-1; tentatively, D is TRBD2 (5 bases). The CDR3 covers 13 residues. The ends were cut back, 6 bases at V and 4 bases at J, with 10 bases in the middle. In DNA form, the CDR3 reads TGTGCCAGCAGCCGAGGGTTATACAATGAGCAGTTCTTC. Translation: CASSRGLYNEQFF.

This sequence joins TRBV9 and TRBJ2-7, with 7 positions matching TRBD1. The CDR3 is 16 amino acids. Germline-derived CDR1 and CDR2 are SGDLS and YYNGEE. The trim removed 4 bases at V and 7 bases at J, leaving 17 bases unmatched. CDR3 coding DNA: TGTGCCAGCAGCCCCTCGACAGGGAGTGGGACGCGGGAGCAGTACTTC. It specifies CASSPSTGSGTREQYF.

The CDR3 DNA reads TGTGCCAGCAGGCCCTCCAGGGTTGCTAATGAAAAACTGTTTTTT. Translated: CASRPSRVANEKLFF. This chain connects TRBV27 to TRBJ1-4; TRBD1 might be the D (5 bases). Germline-derived CDR1 and CDR2 are MNHEY and SMNVEV (reference sequence). The CDR3 covers 15 residues. Trimming shortened V by 6 bases and J by 3 bases, and 14 bases separated the two germline ends.

The chain combines TRBV30 with TRBJ1-4, with TRBD1 as a possible D gene (5 bases). The CDR3 has 15 residues. Germline CDR1 reads GTSNPN; CDR2 reads SVGIG (reference sequence). Trimming pared 2 bases from V and 5 bases from J, leaving 15 bases between. CDR3 loop: CAWSPRASLNEKLFF. In nucleotides, the CDR3 is TGTGCCTGGAGTCCCAGGGCATCCCTAAATGAAAAACTGTTTTTT.

A few counts support this clone. V usage is TRBV20-1 and J usage is TRBJ2-5; D might be TRBD1 (5 bases). Germline V CDR1 and CDR2: DFQATT, SNEGSKA (reference sequence). Trimming took 6 bases from V and 3 from J, leaving 5 bases between them. The CDR3 is made up of 10 amino acids. The CDR3 bases are TGCAGTGCCAGGGAAGAGACCCAGTACTTC. This gives the protein CSAREETQYF.

The V gene is TRBV6-5, the J gene TRBJ1-5, with TRBD1 identical over 7 bases. The V gene's germline CDR1 is MNHEY and CDR2 SVGAGI. With 3 bases clipped from V and 4 bases from J, the junction kept 9 bases outside the gene matches. The CDR3 runs to 16 residues. The CDR3 region is CASSYQPPRGNQPQHF. The CDR3 DNA sequence: TGTGCCAGCAGTTATCAGCCCCCCAGGGGGAATCAGCCCCAGCATTTT.

The table lists this clone with a count of one. The chain has TRBV18 and TRBJ1-5; no reliable D call. V was pared by 5 bases and J by 7 bases, with 9 bases between. Germline lookup yields CDR1 KGHSH and CDR2 LQKENI. There are 12 residues in the CDR3. CDR3 sequence (DNA): TGTGCCAGCTCAGCCTCTAGCCAGCCCCAGCATTTT. Protein sequence: CASSASSQPQHF.

J is TRBJ1-2 and V is TRBV2; TRBD1 matches 9 bases. Per germline, CDR1 SNHLY and CDR2 FYNNEI. The length of the CDR3 is 14 residues. J was trimmed by 6 bases and V by 5 bases; bases with no gene match: 7. The CDR3 nucleotides are TGTGCCAGCAGTCGCCGCCGACAGGGGGATGGCTACACCTTC. Amino acid sequence: CASSRRRQGDGYTF. Looking up the rest from reference TRBV2 and TRBJ1-2 gives the full variable domain: EPEVTQTPSHQVTQMGQEVILRCVPISNHLYFYWYRQILGQKVEFLVSFYNNEISEKSEIFDDQFSVERPDGSNFTLKIRSTKLEDSAMYFCASSRRRQGDGYTFGSGTRLTVV.

The CDR3 spells CACGLVIYEQYF. The CDR3 nucleotides read TGTGCCTGCGGACTGGTTATCTACGAGCAGTACTTC. V gene TRBV2 combines with J gene TRBJ2-7; D is possibly TRBD2 (5 bases). V was trimmed by 11 bases and J by 3 bases, leaving 14 bases between them. The CDR3 totals 12 residues. Germline CDR1 reads SNHLY; CDR2 reads FYNNEI.

The V gene is TRBV5-1, the J gene TRBJ2-1, with 8 bases aligning to TRBD2. The CDR3 totals 14 residues. CDR1 is SGHRS and CDR2 is YFSETQ in the germline V gene. Trimming cost V 4 bases and J 9 bases; bases outside gene matches: 9. In DNA form, the CDR3 reads TGCGCCAGCAGCGGAACGGGACTAGTTACTGAGCAGTTCTTC. It is translated as CASSGTGLVTEQFF.

The rearrangement links TRBV7-9 to TRBJ2-7; 9 bases align to TRBD1. Germline V CDR1 and CDR2: SEHNR, FQNEAQ (reference sequence). Germline trimming cut 4 bases from V and 4 bases from J; bases unmatched to any gene: 5. The CDR3 is made up of 14 amino acids. The CDR3 spells CASSSTGGRYEQYF. The CDR3 DNA sequence: TGTGCCAGCAGCTCGACAGGGGGGAGGTACGAGCAGTACTTC.

The V and J genes are TRBV9 and TRBJ2-2; 9 bases agree with TRBD1. The ends lost 4 bases at V and 6 bases at J; junction bases unmatched: 7. Germline lookup yields CDR1 SGDLS and CDR2 YYNGEE. The CDR3 covers 15 residues. The CDR3 nucleotides read TGTGCCAGCAGCCTCGGACAGGGGATACCCGGGGAGCTGTTTTTT. This encodes CASSLGQGIPGELFF.

V gene TRBV7-8 combines with J gene TRBJ1-5; 10 positions match TRBD1. Germline loops: CDR1 SGHVS, CDR2 FQNEAQ. J was trimmed by 14 bases and V by 1 base; bases with no gene match: 5. CDR3 size: 13 residues. For the CDR3, the DNA is TGTGCCAGCAGCTTAGGAGGGGACAGGGGAGAGCATTTT. Translating gives CASSLGGDRGEHF.

The J gene is TRBJ2-3, the V gene TRBV12-2; TRBD1 is the table's D call, not checked against the DNA. TRBV12-2 is flagged as a pseudogene. This CDR3 is 16 amino acids long. DNA for the CDR3: TGTGCAAGTCGTTCAGCTCCAGGGGCCCGCACAGATACGCAGTATTTT. Residues: CASRSAPGARTDTQYF.